The rows below give T cell receptor beta chains drawn from one sample of a study of T cell responses to AZD1222 COVID-19 vaccine. TCRdb's table, derived via immunoSEQ multiplex PCR, lists solely in-frame clones and lacks some. The data hold fewer than 200,000 clones, with almost 90% observed a single time. This material consisted of peripheral blood, taken on day 0 of AZD1222 vaccination. The receptors here all came from an adult in good health. Both conserved end residues are part of each CDR3. The D gene is left open where the match is weak. Rows give clone size only sometimes, using once, few, many, or a class for an expanded clone.

j_call | v_call | clone_size | d_call | cdr3_aa | cdr3_nt
TRBJ1-5 | TRBV18 | NA | NA | CASSSRGSTNQPQHF | TGTGCCAGCTCAAGCAGGGGATCCACCAATCAGCCCCAGCATTTT
TRBJ1-1 | TRBV6-5 | NA | TRBD1 | CASSRTGNTEAFF | TGTGCCAGCAGTCGGACAGGGAACACTGAAGCTTTCTTT
TRBJ2-2 | TRBV12-3/TRBV12-4 | NA | NA | CASSPFAPGRLFF | TGTGCCAGCAGTCCTTTCGCCCCTGGGCGGCTGTTTTTT
TRBJ1-6 | TRBV2 | once | TRBD1 | CASSGLGQRNSPLHF | TGTGCCAGCAGTGGACTGGGACAGAGAAATTCACCCCTCCACTTT
TRBJ1-1 | TRBV6-2/TRBV6-3 | NA | NA | CASSPNTEAFF | TGTGCCAGCAGTCCAAACACTGAAGCTTTCTTT
TRBJ1-2 | TRBV6-1 | NA | TRBD1 | CASSEGQVNYGYTF | TGTGCCAGCAGTGAGGGACAGGTTAACTATGGCTACACCTTC
TRBJ2-1 | TRBV6-6 | NA | NA | CASSTNNEQFF | TGTGCCAGCAGCACAAACAATGAGCAGTTCTTC
TRBJ2-3 | TRBV20-1 | NA | NA | CSASWLEADTQYF | TGCAGTGCTAGTTGGTTGGAGGCAGATACGCAGTATTTT
TRBJ2-7 | TRBV19 | NA | NA | CASSLVGTAHYEQYF | TGTGCCAGTAGTTTAGTCGGGACTGCCCACTACGAGCAGTACTTC
TRBJ2-7 | TRBV7-6 | NA | TRBD1 | CASSLGQGIGFEQYF | TGTGCCAGCAGCTTAGGACAGGGAATCGGCTTCGAGCAGTACTTC
TRBJ1-3 | TRBV4-2 | once | NA | CASSQDYGAGNTIYF | TGTGCCAGCAGCCAAGACTACGGGGCTGGAAACACCATATATTTT
TRBJ1-1 | TRBV4-1 | NA | TRBD1 | CASSQVQHGTGGLNTEAFF | TGCGCCAGCAGCCAAGTTCAACATGGGACAGGGGGCCTGAACACTGAAGCTTTCTTT
TRBJ2-5 | TRBV7-9 | NA | TRBD2 | CASSPRTSGPRAQYF | TGTGCCAGCAGCCCCCGGACTAGCGGACCCAGGGCCCAGTACTTC
TRBJ1-5 | TRBV6-2/TRBV6-3 | NA | NA | CASSYVRSDQPQHF | TGTGCCAGCAGTTATGTCAGGAGCGATCAGCCCCAGCATTTT
TRBJ1-1 | TRBV19 | NA | TRBD1 | CASRPTGGTEAFF | TGTGCCAGTAGGCCCACAGGGGGTACTGAAGCTTTCTTT
TRBJ2-5 | TRBV4-1 | NA | TRBD1 | CASSLSGGFETQYF | TGCGCCAGCAGCCTATCAGGGGGCTTCGAGACCCAGTACTTC
TRBJ1-1 | TRBV7-9 | NA | NA | CASSLQGRNTEAFF | TGTGCCAGCAGCTTACAGGGTCGGAACACTGAAGCTTTCTTT
TRBJ2-7 | TRBV2 | once | NA | CASSYYEQYF | TGTGCCAGCAGCTACTACGAGCAGTACTTC
TRBJ2-1 | TRBV9 | NA | NA | CASSVGFSSYNEQFF | TGTGCCAGCAGCGTAGGCTTTAGCTCCTACAATGAGCAGTTCTTC
TRBJ1-2 | TRBV28 | NA | NA | CASSLSRSNGYTF | TGTGCCAGCAGTTTATCCCGCTCAAATGGCTACACCTTC
TRBJ2-2 | TRBV3-1/TRBV3-2 | NA | NA | CASSQEILAGELFF | TGTGCCAGCAGCCAAGAGATATTGGCCGGGGAGCTGTTTTTT
TRBJ2-1 | TRBV7-3 | NA | NA | CASSQSSYNEQFF | TGTGCCAGCAGCCAGAGCTCCTACAATGAGCAGTTCTTC
TRBJ2-6 | TRBV13 | NA | NA | CASSLWDTLSSGANVLTF | TGTGCCAGCAGCTTATGGGACACCCTCAGCTCTGGGGCCAACGTCCTGACTTTC
TRBJ1-1 | TRBV19 | NA | NA | CASSMKWGGNTEAFF | TGTGCCAGTAGTATGAAGTGGGGGGGGAACACTGAAGCTTTCTTT
TRBJ1-5 | TRBV9 | once | NA | CASSVGRGSNQPQHF | TGTGCCAGCAGCGTAGGGAGGGGTAGCAATCAGCCCCAGCATTTT
TRBJ1-5 | TRBV7-9 | NA | TRBD1 | CASSLTGDQPQHF | TGTGCCAGCAGTTTAACAGGGGATCAGCCCCAGCATTTT
TRBJ1-4 | TRBV5-4 | few | TRBD1 | CASSSKGQGGNEKLFF | TGTGCCAGCAGCTCGAAGGGACAGGGAGGTAATGAAAAACTGTTTTTT
TRBJ2-3 | TRBV7-9 | NA | TRBD2 | CASSADRTSRTDTQYF | TGTGCCAGCAGCGCTGATCGGACTAGCCGCACAGATACGCAGTATTTT
TRBJ2-3 | TRBV24-1 | NA | TRBD1 | CATSDDRGTDTQYF | TGTGCCACCAGTGACGACAGGGGAACAGATACGCAGTATTTT
TRBJ1-4 | TRBV30 | NA | NA | CAWSVGFGEGEKLFF | TGTGCCTGGAGTGTCGGGTTTGGGGAGGGCGAAAAACTGTTTTTT
TRBJ2-7 | TRBV18 | NA | TRBD2 | CASSPQGTRAYEQYF | TGTGCCAGCTCACCTCAGGGGACTAGAGCCTACGAGCAGTACTTC
TRBJ2-3 | TRBV7-3 | NA | NA | CASSHPGYSAQYF | TGTGCCAGCAGCCACCCGGGCTACAGTGCGCAGTATTTT
TRBJ2-3 | TRBV5-4 | NA | TRBD2 | CASRKAGVGTDTQYF | TGTGCCAGCAGAAAAGCGGGAGTGGGCACAGATACGCAGTATTTT
TRBJ1-1 | TRBV20-1 | NA | NA | CSARANTEAFF | TGCAGTGCCCGGGCAAACACTGAAGCTTTCTTT
TRBJ2-7 | TRBV28 | NA | TRBD1 | CASSMGQGPNYEQYF | TGTGCCAGCAGCATGGGACAGGGGCCGAACTACGAGCAGTACTTC
TRBJ1-3 | TRBV18 | NA | NA | CASSAGGNTIYF | TGTGCCAGCTCAGCAGGTGGAAACACCATATATTTT
TRBJ2-7 | TRBV4-3 | NA | NA | CASSQRQGFYEQYF | TGCGCCAGCAGCCAAAGGCAGGGTTTCTACGAGCAGTACTTC
TRBJ1-1 | TRBV11-3 | once | NA | CASSLGDTEAFF | TGTGCCAGCAGCTTGGGGGACACTGAAGCTTTCTTT
TRBJ2-1 | TRBV10-3 | NA | TRBD2 | CASLAGSSSYNEQFF | TGTGCCTCATTAGCGGGATCGAGCTCCTACAATGAGCAGTTCTTC
TRBJ2-7 | TRBV18 | NA | NA | CASSPEGYEQYF | TGTGCCAGCTCACCCGAAGGGTACGAGCAGTACTTC